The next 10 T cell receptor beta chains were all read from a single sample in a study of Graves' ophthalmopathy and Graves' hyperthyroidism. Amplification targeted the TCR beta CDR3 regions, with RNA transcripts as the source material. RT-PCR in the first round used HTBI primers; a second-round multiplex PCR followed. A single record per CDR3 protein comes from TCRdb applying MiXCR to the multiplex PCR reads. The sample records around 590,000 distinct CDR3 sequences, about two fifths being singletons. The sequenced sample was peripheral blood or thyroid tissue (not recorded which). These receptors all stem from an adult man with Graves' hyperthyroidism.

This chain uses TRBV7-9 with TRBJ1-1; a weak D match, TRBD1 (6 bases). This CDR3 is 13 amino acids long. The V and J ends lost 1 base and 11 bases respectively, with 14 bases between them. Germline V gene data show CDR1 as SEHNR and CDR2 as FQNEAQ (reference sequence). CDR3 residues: CASSLGTQGKAFF. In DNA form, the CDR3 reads TGTGCCAGCAGCTTAGGGACACAGGGCAAGGCTTTCTTT.

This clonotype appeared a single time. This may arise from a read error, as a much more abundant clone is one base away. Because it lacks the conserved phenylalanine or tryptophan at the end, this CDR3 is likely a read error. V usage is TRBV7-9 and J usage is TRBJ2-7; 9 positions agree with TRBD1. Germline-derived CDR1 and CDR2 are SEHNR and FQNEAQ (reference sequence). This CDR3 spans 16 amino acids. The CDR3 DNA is TGCGCCAGCAGCCCGCGGACGGGACAGGGCCTCTACGAGCAGTACCTC. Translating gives CASSPRTGQGLYEQYL.

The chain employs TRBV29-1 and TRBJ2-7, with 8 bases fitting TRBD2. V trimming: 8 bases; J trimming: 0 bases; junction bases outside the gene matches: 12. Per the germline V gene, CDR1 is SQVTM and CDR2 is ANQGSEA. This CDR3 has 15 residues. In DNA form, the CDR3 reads TGCAGCTTAGCGGGAAGCGGGCCTATCTCCTACGAGCAGTACTTC. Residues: CSLAGSGPISYEQYF.

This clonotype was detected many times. The DNA of the CDR3 is TGTGCCATCAGCAGAGGACAGGGCTATGGCTACACCTTC. Translation gives CAISRGQGYGYTF. The chain is built from TRBV10-3 and TRBJ1-2, with 8 bases fitting TRBD1. From germline, CDR1 is ENHRY and CDR2 SYGVKD. Trimming at V came to 6 bases and at J to 4 bases, leaving 4 bases not matched to a gene. The CDR3 runs to 13 residues.

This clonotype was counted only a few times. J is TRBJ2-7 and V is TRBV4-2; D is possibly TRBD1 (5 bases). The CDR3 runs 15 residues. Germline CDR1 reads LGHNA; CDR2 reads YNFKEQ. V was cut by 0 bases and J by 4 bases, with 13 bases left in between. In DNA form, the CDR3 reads TGTGCCAGCAGCCAAGAGGTTCAGGGTGGGTACGAGCAGTACTTC. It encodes CASSQEVQGGYEQYF.

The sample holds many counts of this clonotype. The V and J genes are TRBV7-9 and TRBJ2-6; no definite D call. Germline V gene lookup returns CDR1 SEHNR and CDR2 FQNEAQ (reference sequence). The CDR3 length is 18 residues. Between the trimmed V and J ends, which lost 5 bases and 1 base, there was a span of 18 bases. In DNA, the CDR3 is TGTGCCAGCAGCCTAAGCTTTTCCCCGATATCTGGGGCCAACGTCCTGACTTTC. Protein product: CASSLSFSPISGANVLTF.

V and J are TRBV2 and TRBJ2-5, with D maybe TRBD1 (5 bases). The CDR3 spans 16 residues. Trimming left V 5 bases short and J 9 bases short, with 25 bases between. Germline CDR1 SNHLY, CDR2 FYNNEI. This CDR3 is CASSRQGVHSNQPQYF. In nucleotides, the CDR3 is TGTGCCAGCAGTCGGCAGGGTGTTCATAGCAATCAGCCCCAGTACTTC.

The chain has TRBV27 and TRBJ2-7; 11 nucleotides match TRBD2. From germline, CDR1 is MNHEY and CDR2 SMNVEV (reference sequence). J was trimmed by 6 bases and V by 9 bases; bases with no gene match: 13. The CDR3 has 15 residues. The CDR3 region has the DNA TGTGCCAGTAGATTAGCGGGAGGGCCTCAGGGCGAGCAGTACTTC. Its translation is CASRLAGGPQGEQYF.

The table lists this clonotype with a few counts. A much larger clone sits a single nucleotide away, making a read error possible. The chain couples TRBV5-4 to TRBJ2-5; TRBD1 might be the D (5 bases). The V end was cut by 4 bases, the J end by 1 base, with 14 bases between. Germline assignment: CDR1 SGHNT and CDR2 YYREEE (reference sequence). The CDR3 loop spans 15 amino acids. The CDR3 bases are TGTGCCAGCAGCCGAGCTAGGGGATCCCAAGAGACCCAGTACTTC. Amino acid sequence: CASSRARGSQETQYF.

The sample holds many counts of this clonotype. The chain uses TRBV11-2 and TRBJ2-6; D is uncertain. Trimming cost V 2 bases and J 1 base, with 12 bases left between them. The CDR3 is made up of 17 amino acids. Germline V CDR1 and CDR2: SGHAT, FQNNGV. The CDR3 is CASSLTPAGSGANVLTF. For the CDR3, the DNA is TGTGCCAGCAGCTTAACTCCCGCCGGGTCTGGGGCCAACGTCCTGACTTTC.